The clone carrying this TCR beta chain was counted at least ten times. The data are from a study of T cells in Graves' hyperthyroidism and ophthalmopathy. Germline assignment: CDR1 SQVTM and CDR2 ANQGSEA. Trimming took off 3 bases at V and 3 bases at J, with 21 bases between the two ends. The CDR3 sequence is 17 residues long. Amplification yielded TCR beta CDR3 regions, with RNA transcripts as the source. HTBI primers were used for first-round RT-PCR of the TCR CDR3. TCRdb ran MiXCR on the multiplex PCR reads and lists one entry per CDR3 protein. This sample has 500,000 to 650,000 distinct CDR3 sequences; roughly 15% occur once, and the top ten carry around 13%.

V usage is TRBV29-1 and J usage is TRBJ2-1, with D possibly matching TRBD2 (6 bases). The TCR sequence derives from a woman aged 50 to 60 with Graves' ophthalmopathy. What was sequenced was blood. CDR3 DNA: TGCAGCGTTGATGAGGGGACCATAGCGGACTTCTACAATGAGCAGTTCTTC. It codes for CSVDEGTIADFYNEQFF.